This T cell receptor beta chain was captured by sequencing in a study of regulatory T cells in long-lasting Graves disease (dated by TCRdb to the early 2020s). For context, the study as a whole: Antithyroid drugs had been taken for less than 3 months by newly diagnosed Graves' disease patients. TCR sequencing covered some 13 persistent and 20 newly diagnosed Graves' disease patients, some 33 samples in total. This study used TCR sequencing and RNA sequencing of peripheral blood to compare persistent Graves' disease patients against newly diagnosed Graves' disease patients. The study was conducted in China and was registered as a clinical trial.

Results the study describes overall, beyond this receptor: The study examined only peripheral blood because the primary lesion, thyroid tissue, could not be accessed. More public clonotypes were shared among persistent patients (more than 2,500) than among newly diagnosed patients (roughly 1,000). Only the TCR beta chain was sequenced and analyzed. Lower TCR Shannon entropy and fewer highly expanded clones were observed in persistent Graves' disease patients than in newly diagnosed patients, which suggested clonal expansion. As a limitation, the authors acknowledged that the small sample size may reduce accuracy. TRBV28, TRBJ1-2 and TRBJ2-5 were preferentially used in persistent disease, while TRBV20-1 and TRBJ2-1 were favored in newly diagnosed disease.

From the cysteine up to the phenylalanine, the CDR3 has a length of 17 residues. CDR3 DNA is the only sequence kept; it has 51 bases, read in frame from the first base. Relative to germline, V is 5 bases shorter and J is 0 bases shorter, with 16 bases between their ends. The germline V gene encodes CDR1 MDHEN and CDR2 SYDVKM. On this clonotype: Its antigen has not been determined. Base qualities are not recorded, but no much larger clone differs from it by a single base.

The method was multiplex PCR. These reads were obtained on an Illumina HiSeq 4000. To build TCR beta libraries, CDR3 regions were amplified by Arm-PCR using iRepertoire HTBI primers. PCR products were gel purified before sequencing. On the authors' methods: Across samples, 60 to 75 TRBV and 14 TRBJ segments were identified and used for gene usage analysis of CDR3 amino acid clonotypes. Filtered high-quality paired reads were merged into contigs using COPE and FqMerger. BLAST was used to align contigs to IMGT TRBV, TRBD and TRBJ reference genes, with CDR3 defined following IMGT. Highly expanded clones were defined as clonotypes with a frequency above 0.1%. Repertoire diversity was measured by Shannon entropy, and V-J evenness by the Gini coefficient. Public clonotypes were defined as clonotypes shared by more than one individual. TCRdb handled the public reads itself, with Q25 trimming in fastp and clone calling in MiXCR, and kept productive beta chains. Identical CDR3 protein sequences are pooled into one entry, listed with their most common genes and DNA. The authors' filters were not applied to this entry. The sample table holds about 430,000 distinct CDR3 sequences, of which approximately 15% were seen once. Together, the top ten hold approximately 8% of the sample.

The sample's time point label is to be understood as: newly diagnosed GD, antithyroid drugs for less than 3 months. For both TCR sequencing and RNA sequencing, RNA was extracted from PBMCs using TRIzol. Graves' disease was diagnosed according to American Thyroid Association guidelines. Patients were recruited from an endocrinology department in Xi'an, China. Each patient gave approximately 9 milliliters of peripheral blood, collected in an EDTA anticoagulant tube. PBMCs were isolated by Ficoll Paque Plus density gradient separation without further T cell sorting. An Agilent 2100 Bioanalyzer and agarose gel were used to check RNA quality, while a NanoDrop 2000 measured RNA concentration. These data were likewise used in another study, on T cells in Graves' hyperthyroidism and ophthalmopathy. As the second publication notes: Stable Graves' hyperthyroidism was defined as no progression to ophthalmopathy during 18 months of follow-up. The hyperthyroidism patients were between 18 and 65 years old and newly diagnosed, with a disease duration of less than 2 months. Any patient with an uncontrolled infection, another autoimmune disease, pregnancy or lactation was excluded. Diagnoses relied on clinical symptoms, serum thyroxine and TRAb, thyroid ultrasound and orbital computed tomography. The TCR CDR3 was subjected to a first round of RT-PCR using the HTBI primer set and the Qiagen OneStep RT-PCR kit. Most expanded thyroid clonotypes (frequency above 0.001) were also detected in blood, a finding suggesting that blood repertoires may reflect thyroid immune responses. In cross-validation, a model built on a 13 V-J signature told ophthalmopathy apart from stable hyperthyroidism with over 85% sensitivity and 81% to 82% specificity, and in testing the same model reached 80%/75%. During validation, the model predicted progression to ophthalmopathy a median of approximately 7 months ahead of onset, with around 71% sensitivity and 72.22% specificity. To identify TCR V-J signatures that set the groups apart, the researchers used a discovery cohort of 100 or so patients, made up of about 44 with Graves' ophthalmopathy and 57 with stable Graves' hyperthyroidism. Whether ophthalmopathy could be predicted prospectively was tested in an independent validation cohort made up of roughly 19 hyperthyroidism patients plus 17 patients who later progressed to ophthalmopathy. The approximately 100 discovery patients were divided at random into training and test sets in a 7:3 ratio. In addition, the study compared T-cell repertoires in thyroid tissue and in blood from several Graves' hyperthyroidism patients. Once sampling was done, hyperthyroidism patients were given methimazole at a starting dose of 30 mg daily, whereas ophthalmopathy patients were given high-dose intravenous methylprednisolone. The libraries were constructed in a second round of multiplex PCR and then size-selected and purified. Libraries were sequenced paired-end with 100 bp reads on an Illumina HiSeq2000. SOAPnuke was used to process the raw data, throwing out any read that contained adapters or uncalled bases, had a mean Phred below 15, or lacked an exact constant-primer or identifier match. COPE v1.2.5 was used to merge the high-quality paired reads, and each unique nucleotide sequence was defined as a clonotype. MiTCR v1.1 was used to align the clonotypes against IMGT TRBV, TRBD and TRBJ reference segments. The analysis was restricted to V-J combinations with a frequency above 0.0001, which together covered about 99% of the repertoires. The TCS score was defined as F50 (clonal expansion) divided by E x V (chaos), with BLOSUM62-based TCRdist calculated between CDR3 peptides within each V-J. Welch's t-statistics and random forest reduced fewer than 600 V-J features to around 14, which were used in a naive Bayes classifier (R e1071). Sample size was not statistically predetermined, and investigators were not blinded to group allocation. According to the paper, TCR Vbeta CDR3 sequencing was carried out on roughly 130 peripheral blood samples, which came from fewer than 50 ophthalmopathy, fewer than 80 hyperthyroidism and 17 progressor patients.

The sample here was peripheral blood mononuclear cells (PBMCs), taken at new diagnosis, from a patient treated with antithyroid drugs. The TCR originated in a woman in her forties with Graves disease. Donor details come from another sample of the same person, matched by shared clones. The rearranged chain carries TRBV28 and TRBJ2-2; the D gene is perhaps TRBD2, on 7 matching bases. Read as DNA, the sequence is TGTGCCAGCAGTCTGGCGGGGAGGGGGACGAACACCGGGGAGCTGTTTTTT. The encoded protein is CASSLAGRGTNTGELFF.